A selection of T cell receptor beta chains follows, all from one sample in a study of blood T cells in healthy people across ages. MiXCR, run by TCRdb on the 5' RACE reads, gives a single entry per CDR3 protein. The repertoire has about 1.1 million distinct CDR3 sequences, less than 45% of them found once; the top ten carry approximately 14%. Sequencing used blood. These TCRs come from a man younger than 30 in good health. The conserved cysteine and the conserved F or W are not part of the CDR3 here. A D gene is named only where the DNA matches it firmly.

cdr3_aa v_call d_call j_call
AIVGRRGTEAF TRBV6-5 . TRBJ1-1
ASSLVRERTQY TRBV5-1 . TRBJ2-3
ASSVGRQVSAGYT TRBV19 . TRBJ1-2
SAIHFGELF TRBV20-1 . TRBJ2-2
ASSEVRDPKNIQY TRBV6-1 . TRBJ2-4
ASSPRTVTDTQY TRBV12-3/TRBV12-4 . TRBJ2-3
ASSLVPGGTNEKLF TRBV7-8 TRBD1 TRBJ1-4
ASSQLQGSAEKLF TRBV4-1 TRBD1 TRBJ1-4
ASSQLRQGAPEAF TRBV7-9 TRBD1 TRBJ1-1
ASSLEVSGLQY TRBV11-2 . TRBJ2-5
SVDRGQGDGYT TRBV29-1 TRBD1 TRBJ1-2
ASKGLAESYEQY TRBV7-2 TRBD2 TRBJ2-7
SAAGHLNTEAF TRBV29-1 . TRBJ1-1
ASSSYSSYEQY TRBV12-3/TRBV12-4 . TRBJ2-7
ASRTGTSNEQF TRBV5-1 TRBD2 TRBJ2-1
ASSPQEGTYGYT TRBV18 . TRBJ1-2
ASSRSGTASTDTQY TRBV12-3/TRBV12-4 TRBD1 TRBJ2-3
ASSHTAYGYT TRBV6-6 . TRBJ1-2
ASTRIGTGMNTEAF TRBV5-6 . TRBJ1-1
ASSVAGGPQGTQY TRBV9 . TRBJ2-5
ASKTGNEQF TRBV2 . TRBJ2-1
SSPGQVGHGTGELF TRBV20-1 TRBD1 TRBJ2-2
ASSLGRVDIQY TRBV7-2 . TRBJ2-4
SAARGVGTDTQY TRBV20-1 TRBD2 TRBJ2-3
SARDDRVSGGGNYGYT TRBV20-1 . TRBJ1-2
SARQGSGTGELF TRBV20-1 . TRBJ2-2
SVLTATSTDTQY TRBV29-1 . TRBJ2-3
ASSALNGQLYGYT TRBV25-1 . TRBJ1-2
ASSYDDGTSGNQETQY TRBV6-2/TRBV6-3 TRBD2 TRBJ2-5
AISSGGQLHEAF TRBV10-3 TRBD1 TRBJ1-1
ASSGLRTSSTEAF TRBV9 . TRBJ1-1
ASSSGTDNEQF TRBV7-9 TRBD1 TRBJ2-1
SVALDEQF TRBV29-1 . TRBJ2-1
SAGRTENTGELF TRBV29-1 . TRBJ2-2
ASSLTTSRNNEQF TRBV5-1 . TRBJ2-1
ASSQVQLLAKNIQY TRBV4-1 . TRBJ2-4
SASSTTTNPNNEQF TRBV20-1 . TRBJ2-1
ASSRLGGADSYNEQY TRBV9 . .
ASSAASGGQETQY TRBV6-1 TRBD2 TRBJ2-5
ASSLTPQAAMNTEAF TRBV6-1 . TRBJ1-1
ASGSEARYGYT TRBV12-3/TRBV12-4 . TRBJ1-2